A single sample gave rise to the 31 T cell receptor beta chains below, sequenced in a study of blood T cell repertoires in COVID-19. Some clones are missing from TCRdb's copy, which holds only in-frame ones; the method was immunoSEQ multiplex PCR. The sample has some 210,000 clones; 84% are singletons. The sample was peripheral blood. Receptors originate from a woman aged 50 to 65 with active or convalescent COVID-19.

V gene TRBV15 combines with J gene TRBJ2-7; D may be TRBD2 (6 bases). Trimming removed 5 bases at V and 0 bases at J, with 11 bases between. Per the germline V gene, CDR1 is LNHNV and CDR2 is YYDKDF (reference sequence). CDR3 size: 14 residues. The chain's CDR3 is CATSSGGSSYEQYF. CDR3 DNA sequence: TGTGCCACCAGCTCCGGGGGAAGCTCCTACGAGCAGTACTTC.

This chain uses TRBV12-3 or TRBV12-4 with TRBJ1-5; a weak D match, TRBD1 (6 bases). The V end lost 9 bases, the J end lost 6 bases, and 12 bases lay between the germline ends. This CDR3 is built from 12 residues. The CDR3: CASQGLTQPQHF. In DNA form, the CDR3 reads TGTGCCAGTCAGGGGCTTACTCAGCCCCAGCATTTT.

The V and J genes are TRBV5-1 and TRBJ2-3; D may be TRBD2 (6 bases). Trimming removed 0 bases at V and 1 base at J, with 9 bases between. Germline V gene data show CDR1 as SGHRS and CDR2 as YFSETQ. The CDR3 consists of 15 residues. The CDR3, as DNA: TGCGCCAGCAGCTTGGATAGGAGGGGCACAGATACGCAGTATTTT. It is translated as CASSLDRRGTDTQYF. Drawing the rest from reference TRBV5-1 and TRBJ2-3, the complete variable domain is KAGVTQTPRYLIKTRGQQVTLSCSPISGHRSVSWYQQTPGQGLQFLFEYFSETQRNKGNFPGRFSGRQFSNSRSEMNVSTLELGDSALYLCASSLDRRGTDTQYFGPGTRLTVL.

The CDR3 protein is CASSYQGDAYNEQFF. The DNA for the CDR3 is TGTGCCAGCAGCTACCAGGGGGATGCCTACAATGAGCAGTTCTTC. This sequence joins TRBV13 and TRBJ2-1; TRBD1 aligns across 7 bases. The CDR3 has 15 amino acids. The V gene's germline CDR1 is PRHDT and CDR2 FYEKMQ (reference sequence). With 4 bases clipped from V and 2 bases from J, the junction kept 5 bases outside the gene matches.

The V gene is TRBV7-2, the J gene TRBJ1-5, with TRBD1 as a possible D gene (6 bases). Per germline, CDR1 SGHTA and CDR2 FQGNSA. V lost 5 bases and J lost 3, with 11 bases in between. CDR3 length: 14 amino acids. The CDR3 sequence: CASSPTGYNQPQHF. The CDR3 DNA is TGTGCCAGCAGCCCAACAGGGTACAATCAGCCCCAGCATTTT.

This clone appeared many times. This chain links TRBV27 with TRBJ1-2; D remains unclear. Trimming took off 3 bases at V and 5 bases at J, with 13 bases between the two ends. Germline CDR1 MNHEY, CDR2 SMNVEV (reference sequence). CDR3 size: 14 residues. DNA of the CDR3: TGTGCCAGCAGTTTGTCCGGTATGAGGTATGGCTACACCTTC. It translates to CASSLSGMRYGYTF.

This rearrangement joins TRBV21-1 to TRBJ2-7; TRBD1 was called by the table and not checked on the DNA. TRBV21-1 is classified as a pseudogene. CDR3 length equals 16 residues. DNA for the CDR3: TGTGCCAGCACCCAAAGATGGACAGGGCGATGCTACGAGCAGTACTTC. Protein: CASTQRWTGRCYEQYF.

This clone was seen only once. A junction end diverges from the germline sequence, so it may reflect a read error. V and J are TRBV28 and TRBJ1-5; 10 bases align to TRBD1. The CDR3 contains 14 residues. From germline, CDR1 is MDHEN and CDR2 SYDVKM. The CDR3 reads CASSLWDRGQPQHF. The CDR3 DNA is TGTGCCAGCAGTCTATGGGACAGGGGTCAGCCCCAGCATTTT. Full variable domain (rest looked up from reference TRBV28 and TRBJ1-5): DVKVTQSSRYLVKRTGEKVFLECVQDMDHENMFWYRQDPGLGLRLIYFSYDVKMKEKGDIPEGYSVSREKKERFSLILESASTNQTSMYLCASSLWDRGQPQHFGDGTRLSIL.

The genes are TRBV2 and TRBJ1-1; no firm D call. From germline, CDR1 is SNHLY and CDR2 FYNNEI. V was trimmed by 7 bases and J by 0 bases, leaving 12 bases between them. The CDR3 has 14 residues. The CDR3 region is CASKYEGLNTEAFF. In nucleotides, the CDR3 is TGTGCCAGCAAGTACGAGGGATTGAACACTGAAGCTTTCTTT. Full variable domain (rest looked up from reference TRBV2 and TRBJ1-1): EPEVTQTPSHQVTQMGQEVILRCVPISNHLYFYWYRQILGQKVEFLVSFYNNEISEKSEIFDDQFSVERPDGSNFTLKIRSTKLEDSAMYFCASKYEGLNTEAFFGQGTRLTVV.

The chain carries TRBV5-1 and TRBJ1-4; maybe TRBD1 (5 bases). Trimming took off 3 bases at V and 6 bases at J, with 15 bases between the two ends. The CDR3 runs to 15 residues. The germline gives CDR1 SGHRS, CDR2 YFSETQ. The chain's CDR3 is CASSYSGTQDEKLFF. Here the CDR3 DNA reads TGCGCCAGCAGCTATTCCGGGACTCAGGATGAAAAACTGTTTTTT.

The chain links TRBV6-1 to TRBJ1-2; 8 nucleotides match TRBD1. Trimming cost V 0 bases and J 4 bases; bases outside gene matches: 4. Germline V lookup: CDR1 MNHNS, CDR2 SASEGT. The CDR3 is made up of 15 amino acids. The CDR3 nucleotides read TGTGCCAGCAGTGAAGCGACAGGGGATTCCTATGGCTACACCTTC. Translating gives CASSEATGDSYGYTF.

Here the CDR3 DNA reads TGTGCCAGTAGTCTCTTAGGGGGGAACACCGGGGAGCTGTTTTTT. Amino acids: CASSLLGGNTGELFF. The V call is TRBV19, the J call TRBJ2-2, with D possibly TRBD1 on 6 matching bases. Germline CDR1 is LNHDA and CDR2 is SQIVND (reference sequence). V dropped 5 bases and J dropped 1 base, with 11 bases sitting between them. This CDR3 is built from 15 residues.

The rearrangement uses TRBV9 and TRBJ2-1, with 8 nucleotides matching TRBD2. The CDR3 extends over 15 amino acids. Germline values: CDR1 SGDLS, CDR2 YYNGEE. V gave up 0 bases and J gave up 6 bases; unmatched junction bases: 5. The CDR3 protein is CASSVASGQSNEQFF. CDR3 DNA: TGTGCCAGCAGCGTAGCTAGCGGGCAGTCCAATGAGCAGTTCTTC.

This chain joins TRBV5-8 and TRBJ2-5; 12 nucleotides align to TRBD2. The CDR3 has 18 residues. The germline V gene encodes CDR1 SGHTS and CDR2 YDEGEE. Germline trimming cut 7 bases from V and 4 bases from J; bases unmatched to any gene: 17. The CDR3 loop is CASGQLPLAGGKGETQYF. The CDR3, as DNA: TGTGCCAGCGGCCAACTGCCCCTAGCGGGGGGGAAGGGAGAGACCCAGTACTTC.

The rearrangement uses TRBV28 and TRBJ1-4; 7 bases fit TRBD1. This CDR3 has 12 residues. V lost 10 bases to trimming and J lost 4 bases; unmatched junction nucleotides: 3. Germline V CDR1 and CDR2: MDHEN, SYDVKM. CDR3 amino acids: CATQGVNEKLFF. The CDR3 bases are TGTGCCACCCAGGGGGTTAATGAAAAACTGTTTTTT. Variable domain in full (rest from reference TRBV28 and TRBJ1-4): DVKVTQSSRYLVKRTGEKVFLECVQDMDHENMFWYRQDPGLGLRLIYFSYDVKMKEKGDIPEGYSVSREKKERFSLILESASTNQTSMYLCATQGVNEKLFFGSGTQLSVL.

The chain combines TRBV25-1 with TRBJ2-6, with D possibly TRBD1 on 6 matching bases. This CDR3 comprises 18 residues. Trimming shortened V by 10 bases and J by 0 bases, and 22 bases separated the two germline ends. The germline CDR1 and CDR2 sequences are MGHDK and SYGVNS. This CDR3 is CATKGNPRGSSGANVLTF. The CDR3 DNA is TGTGCCACCAAAGGGAATCCCAGGGGAAGCTCTGGGGCCAACGTCCTGACTTTC.

The chain has TRBV6-4 and TRBJ2-1; weak D call: TRBD1 (5 bases). CDR1 and CDR2 (germline): MRHNA, SNTAGT. CDR3 size: 13 residues. Trimming pared 3 bases from V and 5 bases from J, leaving 8 bases between. DNA for the CDR3: TGTGCCAGCAGTGAACAGGTTGACAATGAGCAGTTCTTC. Translation gives CASSEQVDNEQFF.

This chain links TRBV15 with TRBJ2-1; TRBD2 matches at 9 bases. V was clipped by 9 bases and J by 7 bases; unmatched bases: 10. The CDR3 runs to 14 residues. Germline V CDR1 and CDR2: LNHNV, YYDKDF (reference sequence). The DNA of the CDR3 is TGTGCCACTAATAGCGGGAGAAAAACGAATGAGCAGTTCTTC. Its protein is CATNSGRKTNEQFF.

This rearrangement joins TRBV3-1 (or the pseudogene TRBV3-2) to TRBJ2-6; TRBD1 matches at 7 bases. The CDR3 spans 16 residues. CDR1 is LGHDT and CDR2 is YNNKEL in the germline V gene (reference sequence). Losses at the gene ends were 4 bases for V and 2 bases for J; bases not matched to a gene: 5. As DNA, the CDR3 is TGTGCCAGCAGCCTACAGGGGAAGGCTGGGGCCAACGTCCTGACTTTC. The encoded protein is CASSLQGKAGANVLTF.

For this clone: A read error is possible here, since a much larger clone lies one base away. The chain joins TRBV5-5 to TRBJ1-2, with D perhaps TRBD1 (6 bases). The CDR3 has 13 amino acids. Trimming took off 0 bases at V and 3 bases at J, with 6 bases between the two ends. Germline V gene data show CDR1 as SGHKS and CDR2 as YYEKEE (reference sequence). The DNA for the CDR3 is TGTGCCAGCAGCTTGGCAGGGGACTATGGCTACACCTTC. Translating gives CASSLAGDYGYTF.

The chain recombines TRBV3-1 (or the pseudogene TRBV3-2) with TRBJ2-1; D is unclear. V gave up 0 bases and J gave up 15 bases, with 12 bases separating them. Germline CDR1 is LGHDT and CDR2 is YNNKEL (reference sequence). CDR3 length: 12 amino acids. Here the CDR3 DNA reads TGTGCCAGCAGCCAAGATGTGCAGGTTGCGTTCTTC. It specifies CASSQDVQVAFF.

CDR3 region: CASTNSGNQPQHF. The CDR3 coding sequence is TGTGCCAGCACCAACTCGGGCAATCAGCCCCAGCATTTT. The chain employs TRBV12-3 or TRBV12-4 and TRBJ1-5; no clear D. This CDR3 has 13 amino acids. Trimming removed 7 bases from V and 2 bases from J, with 9 bases in between.

This clone was detected once. This chain uses TRBV28 with TRBJ1-6, with 7 bases aligning to TRBD1. The CDR3 has 13 amino acids. The V gene end was trimmed by 5 bases and the J gene end by 7 bases; junction bases not matched to a gene: 2. Germline CDR1 reads MDHEN; CDR2 reads SYDVKM. CDR3 protein: CASSRRGNSPLHF. The CDR3 DNA sequence: TGTGCCAGCAGTCGCAGGGGGAATTCACCCCTCCACTTT.

The genes are TRBV19 and TRBJ2-1, with 9 bases fitting TRBD1. The CDR3 is 14 residues long. Per germline, CDR1 LNHDA and CDR2 SQIVND (reference sequence). V dropped 5 bases and J dropped 8; count of bases not matched to a gene: 7. The CDR3 is CASSSGQGKDEQFF. CDR3 bases: TGTGCCAGTAGTTCCGGACAGGGGAAGGATGAGCAGTTCTTC.

The V and J genes are TRBV6-5 and TRBJ2-7, with 7 positions matching TRBD1. With 8 bases clipped from V and 2 bases from J, the junction kept 6 bases outside the gene matches. This CDR3 comprises 13 residues. The germline CDR1 and CDR2 sequences are MNHEY and SVGAGI. CDR3 sequence: CASCRDRPYEQYF. Written as DNA, the CDR3 is TGTGCCAGCTGCCGGGACAGACCCTACGAGCAGTACTTC.

As regards this clone: The junction does not match germline at one end; this may be a read error. This sequence joins TRBV6-1 and TRBJ1-3; a weak D match, TRBD1 (5 bases). The CDR3 consists of 14 residues. From germline, CDR1 is MNHNS and CDR2 SASEGT. The CDR3: CASTERGTGNTIYF. DNA for the CDR3: TGTGCCAGCACTGAAAGGGGAACTGGAAACACCATATATTTT.

The chain carries TRBV2 and TRBJ1-6; D unclear. V shed 10 bases and J shed 11 bases, with 18 bases lying between them. There are 13 residues in the CDR3. The germline V gene has CDR1 SNHLY and CDR2 FYNNEI. Here the CDR3 reads CATQDSYGAPLHF. The CDR3 region has the DNA TGTGCCACCCAGGACTCCTACGGGGCACCCCTCCACTTT.

The chain recombines TRBV5-1 with TRBJ1-4, with TRBD1 as a possible D gene (6 bases). Trimming took 0 bases from V and 7 from J, leaving 19 bases between them. The CDR3 has 17 amino acids. Germline assignment: CDR1 SGHRS and CDR2 YFSETQ. The DNA of the CDR3 is TGCGCCAGCAGCTTGGCCCCATCGTCAGGGGCGGGTGAAAAACTGTTTTTT. Its translation is CASSLAPSSGAGEKLFF.

The chain combines TRBV7-6 with TRBJ2-7, with D possibly being TRBD2 (6 bases). CDR3 length: 17 amino acids. V dropped 1 base and J dropped 1 base, with 17 bases sitting between them. Per the germline V gene, CDR1 is SGHVS and CDR2 is FNYEAQ. The CDR3 spells CASSLGDGPGASYEQYF. In DNA form, the CDR3 reads TGTGCCAGCAGCTTAGGGGACGGGCCGGGAGCGTCCTACGAGCAGTACTTC.

In DNA form, the CDR3 reads TGTGCCAGCAGCTTTCTGACAGGATTCAATCAGCCCCAGCATTTT. It encodes CASSFLTGFNQPQHF. J is TRBJ1-5 and V is TRBV7-8, with D tentatively TRBD1 (6 bases). The CDR3 totals 15 residues. From germline, CDR1 is SGHVS and CDR2 FQNEAQ. The V end lost 3 bases, the J end lost 3 bases, and 12 bases lay between the germline ends.

V and J are TRBV7-9 and TRBJ1-6, with TRBD1 matching 9 bases. This CDR3 is 14 amino acids long. Germline CDR1 SEHNR, CDR2 FQNEAQ (reference sequence). Trimming removed 5 bases from V and 7 bases from J; junction bases left unmatched: 3. CDR3 amino acids: CASSRGQGNSPLHF. Here the CDR3 DNA reads TGTGCCAGCAGCCGAGGACAGGGGAATTCACCCCTCCACTTT.